The 29 T cell receptor beta chains presented below share a single source sample, sequenced in a study of beta chain features in type 1 diabetes. Expressed TCRB transcripts were sequenced because the isolated RNA had all been reverse transcribed beforehand. The method was immunoSEQ multiplex PCR; TCRdb's version includes in-frame clones alone and lacks a portion of them. The top ten hold approximately 1% of the sample, which has about 290,000 clones, approximately 8.1% seen once. The sample consisted of central memory CD4+ T cells from blood. These receptors all come from a woman under 30 in good health.

In its sample, this clone was seen many times. V and J are TRBV18 and TRBJ1-4; 9 nucleotides match TRBD1. This CDR3 contains 17 residues. Trimming cost V 3 bases and J 6 bases; bases outside gene matches: 11. Germline CDR1 reads KGHSH; CDR2 reads LQKENI. The CDR3, as DNA: TGTGCCAGCTCACCCGGACAGGGGCCCCAACTTGATGAAAAACTGTTTTTT. This sequence encodes CASSPGQGPQLDEKLFF.

Many counts were recorded for this clone. This chain uses TRBV10-3 with TRBJ2-5, with a possible D match to TRBD2 (6 bases). Germline assignment: CDR1 ENHRY and CDR2 SYGVKD. The CDR3 consists of 13 residues. The germline V and J ends were trimmed by 10 bases and 1 base, with 13 bases remaining between them. CDR3 sequence reads: CATRHGGQETQYF. For the CDR3, the DNA is TGTGCCACCCGCCACGGGGGCCAAGAGACCCAGTACTTC.

The V and J genes are TRBV5-6 and TRBJ2-1; the match to TRBD1 covers 10 bases. Trimming cost V 0 bases and J 4 bases; bases outside gene matches: 13. The CDR3 spans 19 residues. Looked up from germline, CDR1 is SGHDT and CDR2 is YYEEEE. CDR3 DNA: TGTGCCAGCAGCTTGGATTTGTACCCGGGACAGGGGCTTTACAATGAGCAGTTCTTC. As protein: CASSLDLYPGQGLYNEQFF.

The chain links TRBV4-2 to TRBJ2-5; 10 bases match TRBD2. The V gene end was trimmed by 2 bases and the J gene end by 0 bases; junction bases not matched to a gene: 3. The germline gives CDR1 LGHNA, CDR2 YNFKEQ. This CDR3 contains 16 residues. DNA for the CDR3: TGTGCCAGCAGCCAACCTACTAGCGGGAACCAAGAGACCCAGTACTTC. This sequence encodes CASSQPTSGNQETQYF.

Only a few counts were recorded for this clone. This rearrangement joins TRBV6-5 to TRBJ2-7; 11 positions agree with TRBD1. Unmatched junction bases numbered 3, after V lost 6 bases and J lost 2 bases. CDR1 MNHEY and CDR2 SVGAGI come from the germline V gene. The CDR3 covers 14 residues. CDR3 in amino acids: CASSRDRGTYEQYV. The CDR3 nucleotides are TGTGCCAGCAGCCGGGACAGGGGGACCTACGAGCAGTACGTC.

This clone came up many times. The sample carries other DNA sequences with the same CDR3. The chain joins TRBV2 to TRBJ1-1; D gene ambiguous. Trimming removed 3 bases from V and 5 bases from J, with 10 bases in between. This CDR3 has 13 amino acids. The germline V gene has CDR1 SNHLY and CDR2 FYNNEI. The CDR3 region has the DNA TGTGCCAGCAGTGAGGGTCCGGGTACTGAAGCTTTCTTT. Translated: CASSEGPGTEAFF.

This chain links TRBV11-2 with TRBJ1-2; D gene unclear. The germline gives CDR1 SGHAT, CDR2 FQNNGV. The CDR3 spans 13 residues. Deletions cut 5 bases from V and 6 bases from J, with 13 bases between. The CDR3 sequence: CASSPLGRDGYTF. For the CDR3, the DNA is TGTGCCAGCAGCCCCCTCGGACGGGATGGCTACACCTTC.

The chain uses TRBV6-5 and TRBJ2-3; 9 positions match TRBD2. Losses at the gene ends were 6 bases for V and 6 bases for J; bases not matched to a gene: 10. The CDR3 is 15 amino acids. Germline V CDR1 and CDR2: MNHEY, SVGAGI. The DNA for the CDR3 is TGTGCCAGCAGCTTAGCGGGGGCCTCAAGGGATACGCAGTATTTT. Its protein product is CASSLAGASRDTQYF.

The chain has TRBV11-3 and TRBJ1-2; no firm D call. V lost 1 base to trimming and J lost 5 bases, with 8 bases between them. The CDR3 loop spans 13 amino acids. The germline V gene has CDR1 SGHNT and CDR2 YENEEA. The CDR3 sequence is CASSLGPPYGYTF. The CDR3 DNA sequence: TGTGCCAGCAGCTTAGGGCCACCATATGGCTACACCTTC. The full variable domain, in which reference TRBV11-3 and TRBJ1-2 provide the parts outside the CDR3, is EAGVVQSPRYKIIEKKQPVAFWCNPISGHNTLYWYLQNLGQGPELLIRYENEEAVDDSQLPKDRFSAERLKGVDSTLKIQPAELGDSAVYLCASSLGPPYGYTFGSGTRLTVV.

The chain has TRBV7-9 and TRBJ2-7, with D perhaps given as TRBD1 or TRBD2 (5 bases each). Per germline, CDR1 SEHNR and CDR2 FQNEAQ (reference sequence). The CDR3 has 13 amino acids. V dropped 1 base and J dropped 3 bases, with 7 bases sitting between them. CDR3 amino acids: CASSLGDVYEQYF. The CDR3 bases are TGTGCCAGCAGCTTAGGGGACGTCTACGAGCAGTACTTC.

The gene calls are TRBV5-1 and TRBJ2-2; possibly TRBD1 or TRBD2 for D (5 bases each). The germline V gene has CDR1 SGHRS and CDR2 YFSETQ. The CDR3 covers 16 residues. V was clipped by 4 bases and J by 2 bases, with 15 bases between them. The CDR3 DNA is TGCGCCAGCAGCCCCCAGGGCGAGGGTAACACCGGGGAGCTGTTTTTT. It encodes CASSPQGEGNTGELFF.

This clone was observed a few times. J is TRBJ2-1 and V is TRBV4-3; D unresolved. This CDR3 contains 13 residues. V dropped 0 bases and J dropped 5 bases, with 5 bases sitting between them. The germline V gene encodes CDR1 LGHNA and CDR2 YSLEER. The CDR3 is CASSQDAHNEQFF. CDR3 sequence (DNA): TGCGCCAGCAGCCAAGATGCTCACAATGAGCAGTTCTTC.

The CDR3 DNA follows: TGCAGCGTACTGACAAATCGGTGGGAAAAACTGTTTTTT. Encoded protein: CSVLTNRWEKLFF. This sequence joins TRBV29-1 and TRBJ1-4, with no clear D. From germline, CDR1 is SQVTM and CDR2 ANQGSEA. The CDR3 consists of 13 residues. Trimming took 6 bases from V and 8 from J, leaving 16 bases between them. Drawing the rest from reference TRBV29-1 and TRBJ1-4, the complete variable domain is SAVISQKPSRDICQRGTSLTIQCQVDSQVTMMFWYRQQPGQSLTLIATANQGSEATYESGFVIDKFPISRPNLTFSTLTVSNMSPEDSSIYLCSVLTNRWEKLFFGSGTQLSVL.

This clone has more than one count but fewer than ten. A junction end diverges from the germline sequence, so it may reflect a read error. V gene TRBV30 combines with J gene TRBJ2-3; tentative D call: TRBD1 (8 bases). The CDR3 runs to 11 residues. Germline loops: CDR1 GTSNPN, CDR2 SVGIG (reference sequence). This CDR3 reads CAWSTGGDRNF. CDR3 coding DNA: TGTGCCTGGAGTACAGGGGGGGACAGAAATTTT.

Comments on this clone: A far bigger clonotype differs at one base, so this is likely a read error. In the same sample, other DNA sequences code for this CDR3. The chain has TRBV7-6 and TRBJ1-5; D gene ambiguous. Trimming left V 1 base short and J 3 bases short, with 4 bases between. The CDR3 contains 13 residues. CDR1 SGHVS and CDR2 FNYEAQ come from the germline V gene. CDR3 DNA sequence: TGTGCCAGCAGCTTAGGAAACAATCAGCCCCAGCATTTT. It translates to CASSLGNNQPQHF.

Only a few counts were recorded for this clone. This chain links TRBV27 with TRBJ1-2, with D perhaps TRBD1 (6 bases). This CDR3 is 19 amino acids long. V shed 6 bases and J shed 4 bases, with 30 bases lying between them. Germline CDR1 is MNHEY and CDR2 is SMNVEV (reference sequence). The CDR3 DNA reads TGTGCCAGCAGCTCAGACAGGACACAAGCAAAAAGAATCCCCTATGGCTACACCTTC. Translated: CASSSDRTQAKRIPYGYTF.

The chain links TRBV4-3 to TRBJ2-7, with TRBD1 matching over 9 bases. The CDR3 has 15 residues. The V gene's germline CDR1 is LGHNA and CDR2 YSLEER. V gave up 3 bases and J gave up 4 bases; unmatched junction bases: 7. The CDR3 region is CASSQSPGQGYEQYF. In nucleotides, the CDR3 is TGCGCCAGCAGCCAGAGTCCGGGACAGGGATACGAGCAGTACTTC.

The chain combines TRBV12-5 with TRBJ1-5, with 12 nucleotides matching TRBD1. V lost 7 bases, J lost 4 bases, and 5 bases stayed unmatched. CDR1 and CDR2 from the germline V gene are LGHNT and FRNRAP. The CDR3 is 15 residues long. Written as DNA, the CDR3 is TGTGCTAGTGCCCAGGGACAGGGGGCAAATCAGCCCCAGCATTTT. It yields the protein CASAQGQGANQPQHF.

The chain combines TRBV28 with TRBJ1-5; D may be TRBD1 (5 bases). Germline V gene data show CDR1 as MDHEN and CDR2 as SYDVKM. CDR3 length equals 15 residues. Trimming left V 5 bases short and J 1 base short, with 12 bases between. The CDR3 region has the DNA TGTGCCAGCAGTCCCTCAGGGCCCAGCAATCAGCCCCAGCATTTT. Translating it yields CASSPSGPSNQPQHF.

This clone has more than one count but fewer than ten. CDR3 protein: CASRTRMSQYF. The DNA for the CDR3 is TGTGCCAGCAGAACGAGGATGTCCCAGTACTTC. The V and J genes are TRBV2 and TRBJ2-5; D remains ambiguous. Germline CDR1 SNHLY, CDR2 FYNNEI. This CDR3 is 11 amino acids long. The V gene lost 6 bases and the J gene lost 9 bases, with 11 bases spanning the gap.

This clone was recorded a few times. DNA for the CDR3: TGTGCCAGCAGCAGACAGGGGGATTATGGCTACACCTTC. It specifies CASSRQGDYGYTF. This rearrangement joins TRBV5-4 to TRBJ1-2; 9 nucleotides agree with TRBD1. The CDR3 is 13 amino acids. Germline V lookup: CDR1 SGHNT, CDR2 YYREEE (reference sequence). Germline trimming cut 4 bases from V and 5 bases from J; bases unmatched to any gene: 3.

In its sample, this clone was seen a few times. This sequence joins TRBV6-6 and TRBJ1-1; D is undetermined. The CDR3 is made up of 16 amino acids. Germline CDR1 is MNHNY and CDR2 is SVGAGI (reference sequence). The ends were cut back, 2 bases at V and 1 base at J, with 14 bases in the middle. The CDR3 nucleotides read TGTGCCAGCAGTTACCCCTGGGGAGGGAGGAACACTGAAGCTTTCTTT. Encoded protein: CASSYPWGGRNTEAFF.

This clone was recorded a few times. The chain is built from TRBV30 and TRBJ1-6, with D possibly TRBD1 on 6 matching bases. Per the germline V gene, CDR1 is GTSNPN and CDR2 is SVGIG (reference sequence). Trimming took 5 bases from V and 5 from J, leaving 7 bases between them. CDR3 length: 12 residues. The CDR3 loop is CAWDRNNSPLHF. The DNA of the CDR3 is TGTGCCTGGGACAGGAATAATTCACCCCTCCACTTT.

In this sample, this clone turned up a few times. The J gene is TRBJ1-4, the V gene TRBV15; D gene ambiguous. Germline V CDR1 and CDR2: LNHNV, YYDKDF (reference sequence). V lost 1 base, J lost 7 bases, and 10 bases lay in between. The CDR3 extends over 14 amino acids. The CDR3 DNA reads TGTGCCACCAGCAGAGCAGGATCTGGTGAAAAACTGTTTTTT. Encoded protein: CATSRAGSGEKLFF.

The chain uses TRBV7-2 and TRBJ2-3, with a weak D call TRBD1 (6 bases). The V gene lost 5 bases and the J gene lost 7 bases, with 16 bases spanning the gap. The CDR3 is 14 amino acids. Germline V gene sequence: CDR1 SGHTA, CDR2 FQGNSA. The DNA of the CDR3 is TGTGCCAGCAGCCCAAATGGGCAGGGGTATACGCAGTATTTT. Translation gives CASSPNGQGYTQYF.

The gene calls are TRBV15 and TRBJ2-5; 7 bases agree with TRBD2. The DNA matches TRBJ2-7 better at its end, which makes the J call doubtful. CDR3 size: 16 residues. From germline, CDR1 is LNHNV and CDR2 YYDKDF (reference sequence). CDR3 region: CATSRLTSDPSYEQYF. CDR3 sequence (DNA): TGTGCCACCAGCAGATTAACTAGCGATCCATCCTACGAGCAGTACTTC.

In this sample, this clone turned up a few times. The J gene is TRBJ2-3, the V gene TRBV2, with D tentatively TRBD1 or TRBD2 (6 bases each). With 4 bases removed from V and 5 bases from J, the gap between germline ends came to 16 bases. This CDR3 region has 15 residues. Germline V lookup: CDR1 SNHLY, CDR2 FYNNEI. CDR3 bases: TGTGCCAGCAGTGCCTCTCGGGGGCATGTAGATACGCAGTATTTT. It specifies CASSASRGHVDTQYF.

This clone has only a few counts. The chain recombines TRBV29-1 with TRBJ1-1; 7 nucleotides line up with TRBD1. The V segment lost 6 bases and the J segment 2 bases; nucleotides outside the gene matches: 3. The length of the CDR3 is 12 residues. Germline CDR1 SQVTM, CDR2 ANQGSEA. CDR3 nucleotides: TGCAGCGTGGGACAGTTTAACACTGAAGCTTTCTTT. This gives the protein CSVGQFNTEAFF.

J is TRBJ2-5 and V is TRBV11-2; D unresolved. V lost 0 bases and J lost 1, with 15 bases in between. Germline V gene data show CDR1 as SGHAT and CDR2 as FQNNGV. CDR3 length: 17 residues. CDR3 coding DNA: TGTGCCAGCAGCTTAGATGGGCTTTCGCTAATCCAAGAGACCCAGTACTTC. This translates into CASSLDGLSLIQETQYF.